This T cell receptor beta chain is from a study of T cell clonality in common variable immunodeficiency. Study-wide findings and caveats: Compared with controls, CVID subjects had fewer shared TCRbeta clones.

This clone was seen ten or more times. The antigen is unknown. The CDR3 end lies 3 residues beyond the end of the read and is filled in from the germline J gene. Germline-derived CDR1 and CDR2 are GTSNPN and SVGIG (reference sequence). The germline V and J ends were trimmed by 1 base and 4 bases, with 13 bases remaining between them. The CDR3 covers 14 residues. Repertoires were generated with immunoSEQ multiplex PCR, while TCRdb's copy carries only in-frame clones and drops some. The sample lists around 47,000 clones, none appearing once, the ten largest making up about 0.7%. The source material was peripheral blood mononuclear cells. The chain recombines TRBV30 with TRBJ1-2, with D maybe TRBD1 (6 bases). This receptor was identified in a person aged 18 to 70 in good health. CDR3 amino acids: CAWSGQGNLYGYTF. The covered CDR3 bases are TGTGCCTGGAGTGGCCAGGGGAACCTCTATGGC.